Presented here are 13 T cell receptor beta chains from one specimen sequenced in a study of T cell clusters in autoimmune cytopenias. Multiplex touch-down PCR amplified TRB using TRB-A and TRB-B pools in one tube. TCRdb reprocessed the multiplex PCR reads and stores each CDR3 protein as one record, lacking DNA. This sample contains about 12,000 distinct CDR3 sequences. TRB amplification used roughly 250 ng of peripheral blood genomic DNA. Another study also made use of these data, one on T cell repertoires in aging, cancer and after chemotherapy.

Sequencing input: peripheral blood. The receptors shown here come from a human donor in good health.

V and J are TRBV20-1 and TRBJ2-7. This CDR3 spans 13 amino acids. Germline V lookup: CDR1 DFQATT, CDR2 SNEGSKA (reference sequence). CDR3 amino acids: CSVRDVYSYEQYF.

The rearrangement joins TRBV6-4 to TRBJ2-7; without DNA, the TCRdb call of TRBD1 cannot be checked. The germline V gene has CDR1 MRHNA and CDR2 SNTAGT. The CDR3 runs to 16 residues. This chain's CDR3 is CASCNPQGRGTYEQYF.

This clonotype is labeled medium-sized (0.01 to 0.1%) based on frequency. Here the CDR3 reads CASRNRDADSYEQYF. The genes are TRBV19 and TRBJ2-7; TCRdb names TRBD1, which stays unverified in the absence of DNA. CDR1 is LNHDA and CDR2 is SQIVND in the germline V gene (reference sequence). The length of the CDR3 is 15 residues.

The CDR3 here is CASSTEAPADTEAFF. The V gene is TRBV21-1, the J gene TRBJ1-1. TRBV21-1 is reported as a pseudogene. The CDR3 runs 15 residues.

The chain combines TRBV12-3 or TRBV12-4 with TRBJ1-3. This CDR3 spans 16 amino acids. CDR3 protein: CASSPRGGAVGNTIYF.

By frequency, this clonotype registers medium-sized. The chain combines TRBV7-2 with TRBJ2-1. The length of the CDR3 is 16 residues. The germline gives CDR1 SGHTA, CDR2 FQGNSA. CDR3 loop: CASSLALQGPYNEQFF.

The V and J genes are TRBV7-9 and TRBJ1-1; TCRdb calls TRBD1, which cannot be checked without DNA. The germline V gene has CDR1 SEHNR and CDR2 FQNEAQ (reference sequence). CDR3 length equals 16 residues. The CDR3 here is CASSLGQTSPDTEAFF.

This chain uses TRBV20-1 with TRBJ1-1. CDR1 and CDR2 (germline): DFQATT, SNEGSKA (reference sequence). This CDR3 spans 13 amino acids. The CDR3 sequence: CSARAPQNTEAFF.

By frequency, this clonotype registers medium-sized. The chain recombines TRBV6-5 with TRBJ2-1; TCRdb lists TRBD2, though no DNA is available to test this call. This CDR3 is built from 16 residues. Germline CDR1 and CDR2: MNHEY and SVGAGI. The CDR3 loop is CASSYETSGAYNEQFF.

This chain uses TRBV7-6 with TRBJ1-6; TCRdb selects TRBD1, and the lack of DNA leaves this call unchecked. The CDR3 is 14 residues long. The germline V gene has CDR1 SGHVS and CDR2 FNYEAQ. The CDR3 spells CASSPPGGGSPLHF.

This chain's CDR3 is CASSFGSYEQYF. The rearrangement uses TRBV12-3 or TRBV12-4 and TRBJ2-7. This CDR3 is built from 12 residues.

This clonotype ranks as medium-sized (0.01 to 0.1%) in terms of frequency. The chain uses TRBV19 and TRBJ1-1; the D call from TCRdb, TRBD1, cannot be confirmed without DNA. Germline V lookup: CDR1 LNHDA, CDR2 SQIVND (reference sequence). The CDR3 contains 15 residues. The CDR3 here is CASSRPALVNTEAFF.

The J gene is TRBJ1-6, the V gene TRBV11-2. CDR1 is SGHAT and CDR2 is FQNNGV in the germline V gene. CDR3 size: 16 residues. CDR3 amino acids: CASSPHQAGGNSTLHF.